This T cell receptor (beta chain) was found in a study of OX40 agonist ivuxolimab in advanced cancers. This clone was counted between two and nine times. Antigen: not known. The germline CDR1 and CDR2 sequences are SEHNR and FQNEAQ (reference sequence). The CDR3 contains 15 residues. V was clipped by 3 bases and J by 2 bases, with 13 bases between them. Overall study results and limits: Mean expanded clone counts were higher in CD8+ than CD4+ T cells. Near-lowest levels of clonal expansion characterized partial responders at 0.1-3.0 mg/kg.

Libraries were prepared by immunoSEQ multiplex PCR; TCRdb keeps only in-frame clonotypes and omits some of them. The sample records about 29,000 clones, roughly 90% being singletons. The TCR sequence derives from an adult with an advanced solid tumor such as melanoma, head and neck, liver or kidney cancer. The chain combines TRBV7-9 with TRBJ1-1; D is perhaps TRBD1 (5 bases). This specimen was CD4+ or CD8+ T cells sorted from blood, taken in a trial of the OX40 agonist ivuxolimab. The CDR3 here is CASSFMQGLNTEAFF. In DNA form, the CDR3 reads TGTGCCAGCAGCTTTATGCAGGGCTTAAACACTGAAGCTTTCTTT.